The entry that follows covers one T cell receptor beta chain sequence. Its specificity is unknown. The data originate from a study of cytotoxic CD8 clonotypes in ibrutinib-treated CLL. Study overall: The patients comprised roughly 12 relapsed/refractory and around 14 treatment-naive cases, roughly 18 IGHV unmutated. Response samples were taken after a median roughly 12 months of treatment, range 6 to 36.

Study-level findings and limits: Public clonotypes were seen rarely and were contracted or stable on treatment.

Sequenced by immunoSEQ multiplex PCR; TCRdb stores in-frame clones only, minus some. The sample shows 90,000 to 100,000 clones, around four fifths of them seen only once. The V gene lost 2 bases and the J gene lost 5 bases, with 13 bases spanning the gap. This CDR3 contains 14 residues. From germline, CDR1 is KGHSH and CDR2 LQKENI. The chain employs TRBV18 and TRBJ2-7; the D gene is possibly TRBD2 (6 bases). The sequenced sample was PBMCs, obtained after 12 months of ibrutinib treatment. The receptor's source is a human donor with chronic lymphocytic leukemia. CDR3 nucleotide sequence: TGTGCCAGCTCACCAGCGCAGGGAGGCGACGAGCAGTACTTC. It specifies CASSPAQGGDEQYF.